The 16 T cell receptor beta chains below come from one sample, sequenced in a study of CD4+ T cells in melanoma. Assay used: immunoSEQ multiplex PCR; TCRdb lists only in-frame clones, some missing. The repertoire includes fewer than 15,000 clones, around three quarters of them detected once, and 16% sits in the top ten. The sample taken for sequencing was cells from a culture (not recorded whether cultured in vitro). These receptors were taken from a human donor with melanoma.

This clone was found once. The chain employs TRBV7-9 and TRBJ2-7; no reliable D call. The length of the CDR3 is 10 residues. The germline V and J ends were trimmed by 3 bases and 6 bases, with 3 bases remaining between them. In germline, CDR1 is SEHNR, CDR2 FQNEAQ (reference sequence). CDR3 amino acids: CASSFGEQYF. CDR3 bases: TGTGCCAGCAGCTTCGGCGAGCAGTACTTC. The full variable domain, in which reference TRBV7-9 and TRBJ2-7 provide the parts outside the CDR3, is DTGVSQNPRHKITKRGQNVTFRCDPISEHNRLYWYRQTLGQGPEFLTYFQNEAQLEKSRLLSDRFSAERPKGSFSTLEIQRTEQGDSAMYLCASSFGEQYFGPGTRLTVT.

This clone has more than one count but fewer than ten. The V call is TRBV4-2, the J call TRBJ2-7; a possible D gene is TRBD2 (6 bases). Trimming pared 1 base from V and 2 bases from J, leaving 12 bases between. Per germline, CDR1 LGHNA and CDR2 YNFKEQ. The CDR3 sequence is 15 residues long. CDR3 region: CASSQVGGVAYEQYF. In nucleotides, the CDR3 is TGTGCCAGCAGCCAAGTGGGCGGGGTCGCCTACGAGCAGTACTTC.

CDR3 nucleotides: TGCAGCGTTAATGGGGACCTTGAAGAGACCCAGTACTTC. Its protein product is CSVNGDLEETQYF. The chain recombines TRBV29-1 with TRBJ2-5; possibly TRBD1 or TRBD2 for D (5 bases each). This CDR3 contains 13 residues. Germline V CDR1 and CDR2: SQVTM, ANQGSEA. Trimming removed 5 bases from V and 3 bases from J, with 13 bases in between.

The chain joins TRBV28 to TRBJ2-7; 12 bases are shared with TRBD2. This CDR3 contains 15 residues. The germline V gene has CDR1 MDHEN and CDR2 SYDVKM. Unmatched junction bases numbered 7, after V lost 8 bases and J lost 2 bases. The CDR3 is CASRRSSGGAYEQYF. CDR3 bases: TGTGCCAGCCGAAGGTCTAGCGGGGGGGCCTACGAGCAGTACTTC.

This chain joins TRBV4-3 and TRBJ1-5; no clear D. The ends were cut back, 1 base at V and 11 bases at J, with 15 bases in the middle. There are 14 residues in the CDR3. CDR1 is LGHNA and CDR2 is YSLEER in the germline V gene. CDR3 nucleotides: TGCGCCAGCAGCCAAGCCGTGGTAGGGTGGTCCCAGCATTTT. It encodes CASSQAVVGWSQHF.

There are a few counts of this clone. The V and J genes are TRBV5-4 and TRBJ2-5; a possible D gene is TRBD2 (6 bases). Trimming stripped 4 bases from V and 2 bases from J, with 18 bases between. This CDR3 comprises 16 residues. Germline CDR1 is SGHNT and CDR2 is YYREEE (reference sequence). DNA of the CDR3: TGTGCCAGCAGCCCTAGGCCGGGACTGGATCAAGAGACCCAGTACTTC. It encodes CASSPRPGLDQETQYF. The full variable domain, completed using reference TRBV5-4 and TRBJ2-5, is ETGVTQSPTHLIKTRGQQVTLRCSSQSGHNTVSWYQQALGQGPQFIFQYYREEENGRGNFPPRFSGLQFPNYSSELNVNALELDDSALYLCASSPRPGLDQETQYFGPGTRLLVL.

The chain has TRBV6-6 and TRBJ2-2, with D perhaps TRBD1 (6 bases). Deletions cut 2 bases from V and 11 bases from J, with 12 bases between. Germline V CDR1 and CDR2: MNHNY, SVGAGI (reference sequence). The CDR3 totals 13 residues. The CDR3 DNA reads as TGTGCCAGCAGTTACATTGGCAGGGGTGAGCTGTTTTTT. This sequence encodes CASSYIGRGELFF.

The chain employs TRBV7-3 and TRBJ2-1; D possibly corresponds to TRBD2 (5 bases). V lost 1 base to trimming and J lost 4 bases, with 8 bases between them. The CDR3 sequence is 14 residues long. The V gene's germline CDR1 is SGHTA and CDR2 FQGTGA. Here the CDR3 reads CASSLIPGYNEQFF. CDR3 nucleotide sequence: TGTGCCAGCAGCTTAATCCCGGGGTACAATGAGCAGTTCTTC. Full variable domain (remainder filled in from reference TRBV7-3 and TRBJ2-1): GAGVSQTPSNKVTEKGKYVELRCDPISGHTALYWYRQSLGQGPEFLIYFQGTGAADDSGLPNDRFFAVRPEGSVSTLKIQRTERGDSAVYLCASSLIPGYNEQFFGPGTRLTVL.

A few counts support this clone. The chain carries TRBV20-1 and TRBJ1-1; D not certain. The CDR3 has 11 residues. Germline assignment: CDR1 DFQATT and CDR2 SNEGSKA (reference sequence). Trimming cost V 5 bases and J 3 bases, with 7 bases left between them. The CDR3 DNA follows: TGCAGTGCTCAACATGACACTGAAGCTTTCTTT. This gives the protein CSAQHDTEAFF.

This chain connects TRBV7-2 to TRBJ1-4; the D is unclear. Germline V gene lookup returns CDR1 SGHTA and CDR2 FQGNSA. Trimming cost V 1 base and J 4 bases, with 10 bases left between them. This CDR3 contains 15 residues. Here the CDR3 DNA reads TGTGCCAGCAGCTTAGTAGCCAGGAGTAATGAAAAACTGTTTTTT. Translating it yields CASSLVARSNEKLFF.

V gene TRBV10-3 combines with J gene TRBJ1-6; 7 positions agree with TRBD1. Germline CDR1 reads ENHRY; CDR2 reads SYGVKD. The CDR3 runs 19 residues. Trimming at V came to 5 bases and at J to 7 bases, leaving 20 bases not matched to a gene. DNA of the CDR3: TGTGCCATCAGTATGAGACAGGGTGACGCTCTACAGGGGAATTCACCCCTCCACTTT. Translation gives CAISMRQGDALQGNSPLHF.

This clone was recorded once. This chain joins TRBV5-1 and TRBJ1-1; the match to TRBD1 covers 8 bases. Germline assignment: CDR1 SGHRS and CDR2 YFSETQ. The CDR3 has 17 amino acids. Trimming removed 1 base from V and 5 bases from J; junction bases left unmatched: 13. The DNA of the CDR3 is TGCGCCAGCAGCTTGAAAGCCCAGGGGGCAAGAAGAACTGAAGCTTTCTTT. Encoded protein: CASSLKAQGARRTEAFF.

The V gene is TRBV6-5, the J gene TRBJ2-7, with 10 bases identical to TRBD2. In germline, CDR1 is MNHEY, CDR2 SVGAGI. The V segment lost 6 bases and the J segment 2 bases; nucleotides outside the gene matches: 4. CDR3 size: 14 residues. The CDR3 protein is CASRVSGGAYEQYF. The DNA for the CDR3 is TGTGCCAGCAGAGTAAGCGGGGGGGCCTACGAGCAGTACTTC.

This chain joins TRBV10-3 and TRBJ1-5; 9 bases match TRBD1. Germline-derived CDR1 and CDR2 are ENHRY and SYGVKD. The V segment lost 5 bases and the J segment 7 bases; nucleotides outside the gene matches: 9. This CDR3 contains 15 residues. CDR3 sequence (DNA): TGTGCCATCAGTAAGACAGGGGGAGTTTTCCAGCCCCAGCATTTT. Protein: CAISKTGGVFQPQHF.

The rearrangement joins TRBV6-1 to TRBJ2-7; 7 bases agree with TRBD2. The CDR3 runs to 15 residues. Trimming at V came to 8 bases and at J to 3 bases, leaving 13 bases not matched to a gene. From germline, CDR1 is MNHNS and CDR2 SASEGT. The CDR3 nucleotides read TGTGCCAGCTCCCCTAGGACGGGGGGATACTACGAGCAGTACTTC. Its protein product is CASSPRTGGYYEQYF.

The chain couples TRBV30 to TRBJ2-1; TRBD2 matches 13 bases. The trim removed 2 bases at V and 5 bases at J, leaving 9 bases unmatched. CDR3 length: 17 amino acids. Germline V gene sequence: CDR1 GTSNPN, CDR2 SVGIG (reference sequence). The CDR3 spells CAWSRLRTSGGHNEQFF. CDR3 DNA sequence: TGTGCCTGGAGTCGCCTCAGGACTAGCGGGGGTCACAATGAGCAGTTCTTC.